One sample yielded the 2 T cell receptor beta chains listed below, sequenced in a study of T cell changes during pregnancy in multiple sclerosis. Profiled with immunoSEQ multiplex PCR; TCRdb holds only in-frame clones, not every one. The sample consists of approximately 69,000 clones, about 91% of them appearing once. This material consisted of CD4+ T cells from peripheral blood mononuclear cells, taken in the third trimester of pregnancy. These receptor sequences come from a female donor in good health, enrolled as a control in a pregnancy study.

This clone was observed a single time. The chain combines TRBV7-2 with TRBJ1-1, with 7 nucleotides matching TRBD1. Per the germline V gene, CDR1 is SGHTA and CDR2 is FQGNSA. Trimming removed 5 bases from V and 4 bases from J; junction bases left unmatched: 7. The CDR3 length is 14 residues. The CDR3 nucleotides read TGTGCCAGCAGCCCCCAGGGGGTGGGCACTGAAGCTTTCTTT. Translated: CASSPQGVGTEAFF.

The chain combines TRBV16 with TRBJ2-1; D is undetermined. The germline V gene has CDR1 KGHSY and CDR2 FQNENV. The CDR3 totals 15 residues. Trimming pared 1 base from V and 4 bases from J, leaving 11 bases between. The CDR3 DNA sequence: TGTGCCAGCAGCCAATTTCGGCAGACTTACAATGAGCAGTTCTTC. Its protein product is CASSQFRQTYNEQFF. The full variable domain, completed using reference TRBV16 and TRBJ2-1, is GEEVAQTPKHLVRGEGQKAKLYCAPIKGHSYVFWYQQVLKNEFKFLISFQNENVFDETGMPKERFSAKCLPNSPCSLEIQATKLEDSAVYFCASSQFRQTYNEQFFGPGTRLTVL.